These 28 T cell receptor beta chains originate from one sample sequenced in a study of naive and memory T cell subsets. A UMI-containing oligonucleotide was joined by 3' ligation to the TCR cDNA template. Ligated cDNA underwent four rounds of PCR with nested alpha and beta constant region primers and SP2. Via MiXCR, TCRdb re-called the 5' RACE reads, giving one row per CDR3 protein. Of about 59,000 distinct CDR3 sequences listed, approximately 8% are singletons. The receptor source for this set is a female donor in good health.

In this sample, this clonotype turned up many times. This chain links TRBV28 with TRBJ2-7, with TRBD2 matching over 11 bases. This CDR3 is built from 16 residues. Germline V CDR1 and CDR2: MDHEN, SYDVKM. J gave up 0 bases and V 3 bases, and 4 bases lay outside the gene matches. The CDR3 spells CASSFSSGRNSYEQYF. The CDR3 coding sequence is TGTGCCAGCAGTTTTTCTAGCGGGAGGAACTCCTACGAGCAGTACTTC.

This clonotype has a handful of counts. This CDR3 is CASSAVEGRYNEQFF. The CDR3 coding sequence is TGTGCCAGCAGCGCCGTGGAAGGCAGGTACAATGAGCAGTTCTTC. This chain links TRBV28 with TRBJ2-1; D call uncertain. Per germline, CDR1 MDHEN and CDR2 SYDVKM. The V and J ends lost 6 bases and 4 bases respectively, with 16 bases between them. This CDR3 contains 15 residues. The variable domain in full, completed from reference TRBV28 and TRBJ2-1, reads DVKVTQSSRYLVKRTGEKVFLECVQDMDHENMFWYRQDPGLGLRLIYFSYDVKMKEKGDIPEGYSVSREKKERFSLILESASTNQTSMYLCASSAVEGRYNEQFFGPGTRLTVL.

V gene TRBV6-5 combines with J gene TRBJ2-7; 7 nucleotides agree with TRBD2. CDR1 and CDR2 from the germline V gene are MNHEY and SVGAGI. This CDR3 spans 13 amino acids. V lost 6 bases to trimming and J lost 6 bases; unmatched junction nucleotides: 8. The CDR3 region is CASRTPGLTEQYF. The CDR3 DNA sequence: TGTGCCAGCAGAACCCCGGGACTAACCGAGCAGTACTTC.

The rearrangement links TRBV5-1 to TRBJ1-1; TRBD1 agrees at 9 bases. The germline gives CDR1 SGHRS, CDR2 YFSETQ. V shed 3 bases, J shed 0 bases, and the junction held 6 bases outside the gene matches. This CDR3 is 16 amino acids long. The CDR3 sequence is CASSSGQGTMNTEAFF. CDR3 bases: TGCGCCAGCAGCTCAGGACAGGGGACTATGAACACTGAAGCTTTCTTT.

The table lists this clonotype with a few counts. The chain links TRBV5-1 to TRBJ2-7; 9 bases are a match to TRBD1. The ends lost 0 bases at V and 5 bases at J; junction bases unmatched: 6. The CDR3 runs 15 residues. Germline values: CDR1 SGHRS, CDR2 YFSETQ. The CDR3 reads CASSLGDRVVHEQYF. In nucleotides, the CDR3 is TGCGCCAGCAGCTTGGGGGACAGGGTAGTCCACGAGCAGTACTTC.

This clonotype was recorded at least ten times. This chain joins TRBV28 and TRBJ2-5; 8 nucleotides agree with TRBD2. Losses at the gene ends were 10 bases for V and 3 bases for J; bases not matched to a gene: 7. In germline, CDR1 is MDHEN, CDR2 SYDVKM. CDR3 length: 13 residues. In nucleotides, the CDR3 is TGTGCCACCCGAGTCGGGGGGGAAGAGACCCAGTACTTC. This sequence encodes CATRVGGEETQYF.

This chain connects TRBV30 to TRBJ2-5; D remains ambiguous. This CDR3 has 12 residues. The germline V gene encodes CDR1 GTSNPN and CDR2 SVGIG (reference sequence). V lost 5 bases, J lost 4 bases, and 11 bases lay in between. The CDR3 here is CAWGPNGETQYF. As DNA, the CDR3 is TGTGCCTGGGGACCAAACGGAGAGACCCAGTACTTC.

This clonotype was found a few times. The chain carries TRBV14 and TRBJ1-1, with D hard to call. Germline assignment: CDR1 SGHDN and CDR2 FVKESK. Deletions cut 4 bases from V and 0 bases from J, with 9 bases between. The CDR3 runs 14 residues. CDR3 sequence: CASSLLGVNTEAFF. The CDR3 DNA sequence: TGTGCCAGCAGCCTCCTGGGCGTGAACACTGAAGCTTTCTTT.

The chain recombines TRBV28 with TRBJ1-1, with 7 bases aligning to TRBD1. The germline gives CDR1 MDHEN, CDR2 SYDVKM. This CDR3 comprises 14 residues. The trim removed 4 bases at V and 8 bases at J, leaving 10 bases unmatched. The DNA for the CDR3 is TGTGCCAGCAGTTCCACAAACAGGGGTTTCGAAGCTTTCTTT. Amino acids: CASSSTNRGFEAFF.

The V and J genes are TRBV27 and TRBJ2-7; perhaps D is TRBD1 or TRBD2 (5 bases each). V dropped 4 bases and J dropped 3 bases, with 13 bases sitting between them. Per germline, CDR1 MNHEY and CDR2 SMNVEV (reference sequence). The CDR3 consists of 14 residues. CDR3 region: CASSSGAEVYEQYF. DNA of the CDR3: TGTGCCAGCAGTTCTGGGGCGGAGGTCTACGAGCAGTACTTC.

There are many counts of this clonotype. This chain joins TRBV19 and TRBJ2-2; the D gene is possibly TRBD2 (6 bases). The germline V gene has CDR1 LNHDA and CDR2 SQIVND (reference sequence). The CDR3 is 15 residues long. V shed 6 bases and J shed 1 base, with 12 bases lying between them. CDR3 DNA sequence: TGTGCCAGTAGCCCGACTAGACAGAACACCGGGGAGCTGTTTTTT. Translation: CASSPTRQNTGELFF.

This clonotype was seen repeatedly, ten times or more. The chain combines TRBV11-2 with TRBJ2-3, with TRBD1 as a possible D gene (6 bases). V lost 1 base and J 1 base, leaving 9 bases between the germline ends. Per germline, CDR1 SGHAT and CDR2 FQNNGV. The CDR3 totals 15 residues. CDR3 in amino acids: CASSLARGRTDTQYF. As DNA, the CDR3 is TGTGCCAGCAGCTTAGCCAGGGGCCGCACAGATACGCAGTATTTT. The full variable domain, rest sourced from reference TRBV11-2 and TRBJ2-3, is EAGVAQSPRYKIIEKRQSVAFWCNPISGHATLYWYQQILGQGPKLLIQFQNNGVVDDSQLPKDRFSAERLKGVDSTLKIQPAKLEDSAVYLCASSLARGRTDTQYFGPGTRLTVL.

The chain is built from TRBV28 and TRBJ2-7; D ambiguous. The germline CDR1 and CDR2 sequences are MDHEN and SYDVKM. V was trimmed by 5 bases and J by 9 bases, leaving 14 bases between them. The CDR3 is 12 amino acids. CDR3: CASSLPGVGQYF. Written as DNA, the CDR3 is TGTGCCAGCAGTCTCCCGGGTGTCGGGCAGTACTTC.

The chain uses TRBV28 and TRBJ2-1; 8 bases are shared with TRBD2. The CDR3 loop spans 12 amino acids. V was pared by 10 bases and J by 15 bases, with 14 bases of the junction left unmatched. The germline gives CDR1 MDHEN, CDR2 SYDVKM. In DNA, the CDR3 is TGTGCCACCCATAAGGAGCGGGAGCAACGGTTCTTC. Amino acids: CATHKEREQRFF.

This clonotype was counted many times. The CDR3 DNA reads as TGTGCCACAACCGCGGGGGGAACCTACGAGCAGTACTTC. Amino acids: CATTAGGTYEQYF. This rearrangement joins TRBV27 to TRBJ2-7; 8 bases fit TRBD2. The CDR3 is made up of 13 amino acids. Germline V gene lookup returns CDR1 MNHEY and CDR2 SMNVEV (reference sequence). V lost 10 bases, J lost 2 bases, and 7 bases stayed unmatched.

V and J are TRBV30 and TRBJ2-5; no definite D call. Germline values: CDR1 GTSNPN, CDR2 SVGIG (reference sequence). Trimming shortened V by 0 bases and J by 5 bases, and 10 bases separated the two germline ends. This CDR3 contains 13 residues. CDR3 coding DNA: TGTGCCTGGAGTGTCCGGTCTCGGGAGACCCAGTACTTC. It is translated as CAWSVRSRETQYF.

This clonotype was seen at least ten times. V and J are TRBV2 and TRBJ1-4, with 8 bases matching TRBD1. V lost 6 bases to trimming and J lost 1 base; unmatched junction nucleotides: 4. The CDR3 contains 15 residues. Germline assignment: CDR1 SNHLY and CDR2 FYNNEI. The DNA of the CDR3 is TGTGCCAGCAGCCAAGACAGGGGAACTAATGAAAAACTGTTTTTT. As protein: CASSQDRGTNEKLFF. The full variable domain, rest sourced from reference TRBV2 and TRBJ1-4, is EPEVTQTPSHQVTQMGQEVILRCVPISNHLYFYWYRQILGQKVEFLVSFYNNEISEKSEIFDDQFSVERPDGSNFTLKIRSTKLEDSAMYFCASSQDRGTNEKLFFGSGTQLSVL.

In its sample, this clonotype was seen many times. This chain joins TRBV20-1 and TRBJ1-1; 9 nucleotides match TRBD1. With V trimmed by 0 bases and J by 5 bases, 4 bases remained unmatched. Looked up from germline, CDR1 is DFQATT and CDR2 is SNEGSKA (reference sequence). The CDR3 has 14 amino acids. The CDR3 region is CSARDRDRVTEAFF. The CDR3, as DNA: TGCAGTGCTAGAGACCGGGACAGGGTAACTGAAGCTTTCTTT.

This clonotype was seen at least ten times. The chain recombines TRBV28 with TRBJ1-2, with D possibly TRBD1 on 5 matching bases. CDR3 length: 11 residues. V gave up 6 bases and J gave up 8 bases, with 10 bases separating them. The germline gives CDR1 MDHEN, CDR2 SYDVKM. The CDR3 here is CASSYGTGYTF. The CDR3, as DNA: TGTGCCAGCAGCTATGGGACGGGCTACACCTTC.

Concerning this clonotype itself: Sequence at one end of the junction differs from germline and may be a read error. The rearrangement uses TRBV19 and TRBJ1-5, with TRBD1 as a possible D gene (6 bases). From germline, CDR1 is LNHDA and CDR2 SQIVND (reference sequence). The CDR3 totals 15 residues. CDR3 residues: CASTRGDSSNQPQNF. CDR3 DNA: TGTGCCAGTACGAGGGGGGACTCTAGCAATCAGCCCCAGAATTTT.

This clonotype turned up a few times. The chain carries TRBV5-1 and TRBJ2-5; TRBD1 might be the D (6 bases). The CDR3 spans 13 residues. CDR1 and CDR2 (germline): SGHRS, YFSETQ. Trimming pared 3 bases from V and 2 bases from J, leaving 8 bases between. CDR3 amino acids: CASSSGVQETQYF. CDR3 DNA: TGCGCCAGCAGCTCAGGGGTGCAAGAGACCCAGTACTTC.

This clonotype was counted a few times. The CDR3 region has the DNA TGTGCCAGCAGCAAAGATGGGGTAGCGGGGGGAGTCTTCTTCCAAGAGACCCAGTACTTC. Its translation is CASSKDGVAGGVFFQETQYF. The rearrangement links TRBV21-1 to TRBJ2-5; the table assigns TRBD2, which was not confirmed against the DNA. TRBV21-1 corresponds to a pseudogene. The CDR3 extends over 20 amino acids.

The chain combines TRBV5-1 with TRBJ1-3; unclear D gene. CDR1 is SGHRS and CDR2 is YFSETQ in the germline V gene. V lost 0 bases, J lost 3 bases, and 7 bases lay in between. This CDR3 contains 14 residues. The CDR3 DNA reads TGCGCCAGCAGCTTGGGGACCGGTGGAAACACCATATATTTT. As protein: CASSLGTGGNTIYF. Full variable domain (rest looked up from reference TRBV5-1 and TRBJ1-3): KAGVTQTPRYLIKTRGQQVTLSCSPISGHRSVSWYQQTPGQGLQFLFEYFSETQRNKGNFPGRFSGRQFSNSRSEMNVSTLELGDSALYLCASSLGTGGNTIYFGEGSWLTVV.

This clonotype was seen repeatedly, ten times or more. The chain employs TRBV20-1 and TRBJ1-5, with TRBD1 matching 7 bases. This CDR3 has 13 amino acids. CDR1 and CDR2 (germline): DFQATT, SNEGSKA (reference sequence). V dropped 6 bases and J dropped 3; count of bases not matched to a gene: 5. The CDR3 DNA is TGCAGTGCCCCACAGGGGTTCAATCAGCCCCAGCATTTT. Translating it yields CSAPQGFNQPQHF.

This clonotype was counted a few times. The chain links TRBV5-6 to TRBJ2-7; TRBD1 might be the D (6 bases). There are 14 residues in the CDR3. CDR1 is SGHDT, CDR2 YYEEEE, per germline. Between the trimmed V and J ends, which lost 1 base and 1 base, there was a span of 9 bases. This chain's CDR3 is CASSLFGQSYEQYF. The CDR3 nucleotides are TGTGCCAGCAGCTTGTTCGGACAGTCCTACGAGCAGTACTTC.

This clonotype was detected only a few times. This chain joins TRBV19 and TRBJ2-7; TRBD1 matches at 9 bases. CDR3 length: 15 amino acids. J lost 0 bases, V lost 6 bases, and 6 bases had no gene match. Germline loops: CDR1 LNHDA, CDR2 SQIVND (reference sequence). The DNA for the CDR3 is TGTGCCAGTAGCCCGGGACAGGGCAACTCCTACGAGCAGTACTTC. The encoded protein is CASSPGQGNSYEQYF. Looking up the rest from reference TRBV19 and TRBJ2-7 gives the full variable domain: DGGITQSPKYLFRKEGQNVTLSCEQNLNHDAMYWYRQDPGQGLRLIYYSQIVNDFQKGDIAEGYSVSREKKESFPLTVTSAQKNPTAFYLCASSPGQGNSYEQYFGPGTRLTVT.

The CDR3 loop is CASSPTGNYNEQFF. CDR3 DNA sequence: TGTGCCAGCAGTCCCACGGGCAATTACAATGAGCAGTTCTTC. The chain is built from TRBV12-3 or TRBV12-4 and TRBJ2-1; D remains unclear. The V and J ends lost 5 bases and 4 bases respectively, with 12 bases between them. The CDR3 contains 14 residues.

This clonotype has at least ten counts. The chain couples TRBV19 to TRBJ2-7, with 8 bases identical to TRBD2. CDR3 length: 12 residues. The V and J ends lost 6 bases and 3 bases, in that order; junction bases with no gene match: 1. Germline assignment: CDR1 LNHDA and CDR2 SQIVND (reference sequence). This chain's CDR3 is CASSTSGYEQYF. The DNA for the CDR3 is TGTGCCAGTAGCACTAGCGGCTACGAGCAGTACTTC.